The 25 T cell receptor beta chains presented below share a single source sample, sequenced in a study of shared clonotypes between healthy human individuals. Libraries were prepared by immunoSEQ multiplex PCR; TCRdb keeps only in-frame clonotypes and omits some of them. The sample lists a few million clones; approximately 93% were seen once. Sequencing input: naive CD4+ T cells from PBMCs. As to subset: CD45RA+ positively selected. These receptor sequences come from a man aged 18-30 years in good health. Some clones in this sample may be carry-over from other donors' samples.

The rearrangement joins TRBV11-1 to TRBJ2-2; D is uncertain. V shed 3 bases and J shed 4 bases, with 6 bases lying between them. CDR1 and CDR2 (germline): SGHAT, FQDESV (reference sequence). The CDR3 has 13 amino acids. The CDR3 bases are TGTGCCAGCAGCTTTGGCGGCACCGGGGAGCTGTTTTTT. This codes for CASSFGGTGELFF. Using reference TRBV11-1 and TRBJ2-2 for the parts outside the CDR3, the full variable domain is EAEVAQSPRYKITEKSQAVAFWCDPISGHATLYWYRQILGQGPELLVQFQDESVVDDSQLPKDRFSAERLKGVDSTLKIQPAELGDSAMYLCASSFGGTGELFFGEGSRLTVL.

The chain couples TRBV6-5 to TRBJ2-7; D is possibly TRBD2 (6 bases). The CDR3 is 14 amino acids. Looked up from germline, CDR1 is MNHEY and CDR2 is SVGAGI. V was cut by 6 bases and J by 3 bases, with 15 bases left in between. In DNA form, the CDR3 reads TGTGCCAGCAGATTGAGACTAGGGGACTACGAGCAGTACTTC. Protein product: CASRLRLGDYEQYF.

J is TRBJ1-2 and V is TRBV5-1; D remains unclear. The CDR3 length is 15 residues. The ends were cut back, 0 bases at V and 4 bases at J, with 13 bases in the middle. Germline V lookup: CDR1 SGHRS, CDR2 YFSETQ. DNA for the CDR3: TGCGCCAGCAGCTTGGGTCACGCGGGGTCCTATGGCTACACCTTC. Protein sequence: CASSLGHAGSYGYTF.

As regards this clone: The DNA is left out, because the CDR3 cannot be placed on it with certainty; the CDR3 is given as TCRdb lists it. The chain combines TRBV4-3 with TRBJ2-1; TRBD2 is taken as the D call from the table, unchecked against the DNA. Germline values: CDR1 LGHNA, CDR2 YSLEER. Termini included, the CDR3 measures 14 amino acids. CDR3 in amino acids: CASSQVGGGTSKFF.

Details on this clone: The sample has other DNA sequences that encode this CDR3 too. This chain connects TRBV7-2 to TRBJ2-2; D unresolved. CDR3 length: 13 amino acids. Germline CDR1 is SGHTA and CDR2 is FQGNSA. The germline V and J ends were trimmed by 6 bases and 6 bases, with 11 bases remaining between them. CDR3 nucleotide sequence: TGTGCCAGCAGTTTGGAAGGACCCGGGGAGCTGTTTTTT. Translation: CASSLEGPGELFF.

This clone was seen just once. The CDR3 protein is CSVAAGYEQYF. For the CDR3, the DNA is TGCAGTGTAGCGGCTGGTTACGAGCAGTACTTC. V usage is TRBV20-1 and J usage is TRBJ2-7; TRBD2 might be the D (6 bases). The V end lost 7 bases, the J end lost 4 bases, and 11 bases lay between the germline ends. This CDR3 is built from 11 residues. Germline CDR1 is DFQATT and CDR2 is SNEGSKA (reference sequence).

This rearrangement joins TRBV5-4 to TRBJ2-7; TRBD2 matches at 14 bases. This CDR3 has 16 amino acids. CDR1 and CDR2 from the germline V gene are SGHNT and YYREEE (reference sequence). The junction had 13 bases not matched to a gene; V was cut back by 3 bases and J by 11 bases. CDR3 in amino acids: CASSSGGGTSGSFEYF. The CDR3 bases are TGTGCCAGCAGCTCGGGGGGAGGGACTAGCGGGAGTTTTGAGTACTTC.

The V call is TRBV6-5, the J call TRBJ1-2; 7 nucleotides line up with TRBD1. The V gene end was trimmed by 6 bases and the J gene end by 3 bases; junction bases not matched to a gene: 10. The germline V gene has CDR1 MNHEY and CDR2 SVGAGI. The CDR3 runs 15 residues. CDR3 nucleotide sequence: TGTGCCAGCAGCTCGATCCAGGGGGACGACTATGGCTACACCTTC. Translation: CASSSIQGDDYGYTF.

The J gene is TRBJ2-7, the V gene TRBV7-2, with D hard to call. V gave up 5 bases and J gave up 2 bases, with 13 bases separating them. CDR3 length: 14 residues. CDR1 SGHTA and CDR2 FQGNSA come from the germline V gene. The CDR3 coding sequence is TGTGCCAGCAGCCAGACCCTACTGACCTACGAGCAGTACTTC. Translation: CASSQTLLTYEQYF.

The V call is TRBV4-1, the J call TRBJ2-1, with 12 bases identical to TRBD2. The ends lost 6 bases at V and 10 bases at J; junction bases unmatched: 10. The CDR3 runs to 15 residues. Germline V gene sequence: CDR1 MGHRA, CDR2 YSYEKL. CDR3 nucleotides: TGCGCCAGCAGACCGCTAGCGGGAGGGCGTCGGGAGCAGTTCTTC. Protein product: CASRPLAGGRREQFF.

The chain couples TRBV9 to TRBJ1-5; D gene uncertain. The CDR3 contains 13 residues. V was pared by 3 bases and J by 8 bases, with 12 bases between. Per the germline V gene, CDR1 is SGDLS and CDR2 is YYNGEE. The CDR3 sequence: CASSADGFKPQHF. For the CDR3, the DNA is TGTGCCAGCAGCGCGGACGGTTTCAAGCCCCAGCATTTT.

This clone appeared a few times. This chain joins TRBV2 and TRBJ1-2; D is unclear. The germline V gene encodes CDR1 SNHLY and CDR2 FYNNEI. The CDR3 spans 15 residues. The V end was cut by 3 bases, the J end by 8 bases, with 19 bases between. CDR3 residues: CASSERQLLGRGYTF. The CDR3 coding sequence is TGTGCCAGCAGTGAGCGCCAGCTCCTAGGGAGAGGCTACACCTTC.

As to this clone: Other DNA sequences in this specimen translate into the identical CDR3. The chain uses TRBV28 and TRBJ2-5; D remains unclear. V was shortened by 6 bases and J by 3 bases, with 5 bases between the two germline ends. The CDR3 runs 11 residues. Per germline, CDR1 MDHEN and CDR2 SYDVKM. CDR3 residues: CASSPKETQYF. CDR3 DNA: TGTGCCAGCAGCCCCAAAGAGACCCAGTACTTC.

The J gene is TRBJ2-1, the V gene TRBV6-1; a weak D match, TRBD2 (6 bases). V lost 7 bases, J lost 9 bases, and 16 bases lay in between. The length of the CDR3 is 13 residues. Germline V gene sequence: CDR1 MNHNS, CDR2 SASEGT. CDR3 loop: CASNTHAGTEQFF. In DNA, the CDR3 is TGTGCCAGCAATACCCACGCGGGAACTGAGCAGTTCTTC.

The V and J genes are TRBV19 and TRBJ1-5; 8 bases align to TRBD1. The CDR3 spans 14 residues. Germline loops: CDR1 LNHDA, CDR2 SQIVND (reference sequence). The junction had 9 bases not matched to a gene; V was cut back by 7 bases and J by 7 bases. CDR3 sequence (DNA): TGTGCCAGTAACCCCCGGACAGGGCGGCAGCCCCAGCATTTT. It codes for CASNPRTGRQPQHF.

The CDR3 DNA reads as TGCGCCAGCAGCTTGGTAGGGAGTCGCTCCTACGAGCAGTACTTC. Translating gives CASSLVGSRSYEQYF. The chain combines TRBV5-1 with TRBJ2-7; tentatively, D is TRBD2 (5 bases). Germline values: CDR1 SGHRS, CDR2 YFSETQ. The CDR3 runs to 15 residues. V lost 0 bases, J lost 0 bases, and 10 bases lay in between.

The rearrangement joins TRBV29-1 to TRBJ2-1; D call uncertain. From germline, CDR1 is SQVTM and CDR2 ANQGSEA. This CDR3 has 15 residues. V was clipped by 7 bases and J by 6 bases, with 22 bases between them. CDR3 sequence: CSAQREPDPVNEQFF. The CDR3 bases are TGCAGCGCCCAGCGAGAACCGGATCCCGTCAATGAGCAGTTCTTC.

In this sample, this clone turned up once. V is TRBV10-1 and J is TRBJ2-1, with unresolved D. Per the germline V gene, CDR1 is WNHNN and CDR2 is SYGVQD (reference sequence). The V end was cut by 0 bases, the J end by 4 bases, with 7 bases between. CDR3 length: 14 amino acids. CDR3 sequence reads: CASSESLYYNEQFF. CDR3 bases: TGCGCCAGCAGTGAGTCCCTCTATTACAATGAGCAGTTCTTC.

This clone showed up many times. V and J are TRBV6-5 and TRBJ1-2; D ambiguous. Germline CDR1 MNHEY, CDR2 SVGAGI. Trimming removed 0 bases from V and 1 base from J, with 12 bases in between. The CDR3 consists of 16 residues. The DNA of the CDR3 is TGTGCCAGCAGTTACTCGGGCATTTTTAGTAACTATGGCTACACCTTC. Residues: CASSYSGIFSNYGYTF.

This chain connects TRBV4-1 to TRBJ2-1; 12 bases match TRBD2. CDR1 is MGHRA, CDR2 YSYEKL, per germline. The length of the CDR3 is 16 residues. Unmatched junction bases numbered 5, after V lost 3 bases and J lost 5 bases. DNA of the CDR3: TGCGCCAGCAGCCAGCCGACTAGCGGGAGTCACAATGAGCAGTTCTTC. Its protein product is CASSQPTSGSHNEQFF.

The rearrangement uses TRBV18 and TRBJ2-1, with D possibly TRBD2 on 6 matching bases. This CDR3 has 13 amino acids. Germline CDR1 reads KGHSH; CDR2 reads LQKENI. Trimming left V 7 bases short and J 4 bases short, with 11 bases between. Written as DNA, the CDR3 is TGTGCCAGCTGCAGCGGGCTGTACAATGAGCAGTTCTTC. Its protein product is CASCSGLYNEQFF.

V and J are TRBV5-1 and TRBJ2-7, with D possibly TRBD1 on 5 matching bases. CDR1 and CDR2 from the germline V gene are SGHRS and YFSETQ. There are 15 residues in the CDR3. V gave up 0 bases and J gave up 5 bases, with 15 bases separating them. The CDR3 coding sequence is TGCGCCAGCAGCTTGGTACAGGCCTCTCGGGACGAGCAGTACTTC. The encoded protein is CASSLVQASRDEQYF.

J is TRBJ1-1 and V is TRBV7-2; tentative D call: TRBD1 (6 bases). Trimming cost V 7 bases and J 6 bases, with 15 bases left between them. The CDR3 spans 13 residues. Germline V gene sequence: CDR1 SGHTA, CDR2 FQGNSA. DNA of the CDR3: TGTGCCAGCACCAAGGGGGGGGGCGCTGAAGCTTTCTTT. Translated: CASTKGGGAEAFF.

This chain links TRBV7-2 with TRBJ2-1; unclear D gene. Germline values: CDR1 SGHTA, CDR2 FQGNSA. V was cut by 6 bases and J by 3 bases, with 24 bases left in between. The CDR3 length is 18 residues. The CDR3 DNA reads as TGTGCCAGCAGTAAATTTGCCCCTAGAGGATATTACTACAATGAGCAGTTCTTC. Protein: CASSKFAPRGYYYNEQFF.

The genes are TRBV11-2 and TRBJ2-7, with D unclear. Germline-derived CDR1 and CDR2 are SGHAT and FQNNGV. The V end lost 5 bases, the J end lost 2 bases, and 13 bases lay between the germline ends. The CDR3 is 14 amino acids. The CDR3 protein is CASSARQAAYEQYF. CDR3 DNA: TGTGCCAGCAGCGCAAGGCAGGCCGCCTACGAGCAGTACTTC.